The clone carrying this T cell receptor (beta chain) came up a few times. Antigen specificity is unknown. The data belong to a study of beta chain features in type 1 diabetes. Across the study: Healthy donors, compared against patients, showed similar age, gender and cell yields.

cDNA synthesis used the whole RNA isolate, giving expressed TCRB sequences. The read count averaged around 3.5 million across naive, central memory and regulatory T cell samples. Some clones are missing from TCRdb's copy, which holds only in-frame ones; the method was immunoSEQ multiplex PCR. The sample yields 640,000 or so clones, more than 13% seen once. CDR1 is KGHSH and CDR2 is LQKENI in the germline V gene. The CDR3 length is 14 residues. V was pared by 0 bases and J by 1 base, with 6 bases between. Overall study results and limits: Within each of all four CD4+ subsets, Type 1 diabetes patients had TCRB CDR3s that were moderately but significantly shorter. Insertions at VDJ junctions were less frequent in type 1 diabetes patients. These patients also deleted more nucleotides at the same junctions. Patients and controls would share equally any PCR tilt toward shorter templates.

The sequence derives from a man aged 18 to 30 with type 1 diabetes. The V gene is TRBV18, the J gene TRBJ1-1; TRBD1 is a possible D gene (6 bases). Sequenced input: naive CD4+ T cells from blood. For the CDR3, the DNA is TGTGCCAGCTCACCACCGGGACAGAACACTGAAGCTTTCTTT. It codes for CASSPPGQNTEAFF.